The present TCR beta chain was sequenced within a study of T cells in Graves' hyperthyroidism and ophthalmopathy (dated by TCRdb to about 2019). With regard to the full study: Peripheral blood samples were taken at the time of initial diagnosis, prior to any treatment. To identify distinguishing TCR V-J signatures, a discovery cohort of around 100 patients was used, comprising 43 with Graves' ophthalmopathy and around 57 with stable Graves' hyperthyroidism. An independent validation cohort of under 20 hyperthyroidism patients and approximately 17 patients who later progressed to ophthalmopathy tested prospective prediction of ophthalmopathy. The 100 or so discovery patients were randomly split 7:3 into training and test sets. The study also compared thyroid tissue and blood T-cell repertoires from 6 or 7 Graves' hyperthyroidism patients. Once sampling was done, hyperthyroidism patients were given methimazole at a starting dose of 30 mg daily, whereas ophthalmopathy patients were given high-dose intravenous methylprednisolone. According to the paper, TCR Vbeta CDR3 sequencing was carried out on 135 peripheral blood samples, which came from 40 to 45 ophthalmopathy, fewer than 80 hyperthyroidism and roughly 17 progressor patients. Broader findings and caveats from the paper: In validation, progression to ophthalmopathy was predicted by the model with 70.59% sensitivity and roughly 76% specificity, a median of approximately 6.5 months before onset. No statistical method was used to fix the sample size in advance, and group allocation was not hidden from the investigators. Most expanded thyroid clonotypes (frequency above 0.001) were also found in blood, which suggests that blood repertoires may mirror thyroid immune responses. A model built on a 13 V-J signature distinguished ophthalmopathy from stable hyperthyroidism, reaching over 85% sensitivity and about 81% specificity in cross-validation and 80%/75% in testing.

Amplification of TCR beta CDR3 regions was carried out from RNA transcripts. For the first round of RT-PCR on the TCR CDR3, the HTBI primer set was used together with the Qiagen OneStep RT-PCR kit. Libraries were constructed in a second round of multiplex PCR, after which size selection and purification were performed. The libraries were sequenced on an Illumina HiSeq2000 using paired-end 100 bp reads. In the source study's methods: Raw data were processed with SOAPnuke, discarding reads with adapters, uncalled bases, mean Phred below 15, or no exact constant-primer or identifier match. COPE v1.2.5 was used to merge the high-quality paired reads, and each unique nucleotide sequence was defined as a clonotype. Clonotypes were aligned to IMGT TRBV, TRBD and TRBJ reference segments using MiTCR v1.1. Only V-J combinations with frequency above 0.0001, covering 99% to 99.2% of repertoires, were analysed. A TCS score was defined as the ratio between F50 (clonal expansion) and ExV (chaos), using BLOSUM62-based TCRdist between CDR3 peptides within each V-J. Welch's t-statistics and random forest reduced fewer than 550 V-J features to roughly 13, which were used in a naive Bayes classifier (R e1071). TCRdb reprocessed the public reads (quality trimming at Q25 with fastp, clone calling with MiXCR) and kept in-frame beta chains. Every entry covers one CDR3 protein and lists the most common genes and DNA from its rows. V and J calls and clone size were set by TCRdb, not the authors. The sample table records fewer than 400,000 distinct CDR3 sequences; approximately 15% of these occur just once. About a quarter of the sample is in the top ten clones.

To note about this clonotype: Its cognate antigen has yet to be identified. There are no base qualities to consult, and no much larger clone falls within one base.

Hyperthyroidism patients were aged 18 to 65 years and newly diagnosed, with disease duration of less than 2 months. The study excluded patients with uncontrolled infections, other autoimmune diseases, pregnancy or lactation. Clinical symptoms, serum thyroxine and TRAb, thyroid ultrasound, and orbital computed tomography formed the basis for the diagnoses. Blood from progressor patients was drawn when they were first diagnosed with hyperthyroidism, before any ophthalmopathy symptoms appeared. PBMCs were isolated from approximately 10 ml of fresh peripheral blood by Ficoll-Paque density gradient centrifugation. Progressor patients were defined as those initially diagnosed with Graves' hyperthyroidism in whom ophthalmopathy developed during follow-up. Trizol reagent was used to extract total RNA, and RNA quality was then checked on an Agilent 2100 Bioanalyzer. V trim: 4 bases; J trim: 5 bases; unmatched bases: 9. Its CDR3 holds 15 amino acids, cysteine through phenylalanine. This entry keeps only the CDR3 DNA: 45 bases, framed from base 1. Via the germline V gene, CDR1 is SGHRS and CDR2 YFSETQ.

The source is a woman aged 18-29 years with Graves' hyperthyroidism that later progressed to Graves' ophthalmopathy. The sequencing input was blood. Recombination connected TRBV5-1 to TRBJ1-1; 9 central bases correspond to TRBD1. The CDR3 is CASSGHRGLGTEAFF. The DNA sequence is TGCGCCAGCAGCGGTCACAGGGGGCTGGGTACTGAAGCTTTCTTT. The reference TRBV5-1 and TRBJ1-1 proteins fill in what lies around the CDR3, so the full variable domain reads KAGVTQTPRYLIKTRGQQVTLSCSPISGHRSVSWYQQTPGQGLQFLFEYFSETQRNKGNFPGRFSGRQFSNSRSEMNVSTLELGDSALYLCASSGHRGLGTEAFFGQGTRLTVV.